This T cell receptor (beta chain) was profiled in a study of cytomegalovirus exposure and HLA in healthy donors. In the PCR, 60 Vbeta and 13 Jbeta primers were used. Assay used: immunoSEQ multiplex PCR; TCRdb lists only in-frame clones, some missing. The sample records around 210,000 clones, about 85% being singletons. Per germline, CDR1 ENHRY and CDR2 SYGVKD. This CDR3 comprises 13 residues. V lost 10 bases, J lost 0 bases, and 13 bases lay in between. This clone was observed a handful of times. The chain links TRBV10-3 to TRBJ2-7; D possibly corresponds to TRBD2 (5 bases). Material: PBMCs. The TCR sequence derives from a girl aged 2-10 years in good health and CMV-seronegative. The CDR3 DNA is TGTGCCACTATGAGGGCTAACTCCTACGAGCAGTACTTC. Translating gives CATMRANSYEQYF.